The next 25 T cell receptor beta chains were all read from a single sample in a study of blood T cell repertoires in COVID-19 (dated by TCRdb to the early 2020s). Libraries were constructed by the immunoSEQ multiplex PCR assay. This immuneACCESS table, as held by TCRdb, lists in-frame sequences with V and J called but not all clones. Of the missing ones, under half trace to an unresolved V gene in checked studies; the others have no known cause. For this sample the table gives fewer than 400,000 clones, of which 80% to 90% were detected only once. In total, the top ten clones hold under 6% of the sample. Sequenced material: PBMCs or T cells enriched from blood (not recorded which). These receptors originate from a man under 40 who had recovered from COVID-19.

The V gene is TRBV9, the J gene TRBJ1-3; D not certain. Germline V gene data show CDR1 as SGDLS and CDR2 as YYNGEE. Trimming took 0 bases from V and 4 from J, leaving 5 bases between them. The CDR3 runs to 13 residues. The CDR3, as DNA: TGTGCCAGCAGCGTAGCCTCCGGAAACACCATATATTTT. The encoded protein is CASSVASGNTIYF.

The CDR3, as DNA: TGTGCCAGCAGCTCGACAGGGGGCTACGGTAATGAAAAACTGTTTTTT. Translating it yields CASSSTGGYGNEKLFF. The chain couples TRBV28 to TRBJ1-4; 10 bases line up with TRBD1. V shed 6 bases and J 4 bases; nucleotides not matched to a gene: 8. CDR3 size: 16 residues. Germline assignment: CDR1 MDHEN and CDR2 SYDVKM. The entire variable domain, with the rest obtained from reference TRBV28 and TRBJ1-4, is as follows: DVKVTQSSRYLVKRTGEKVFLECVQDMDHENMFWYRQDPGLGLRLIYFSYDVKMKEKGDIPEGYSVSREKKERFSLILESASTNQTSMYLCASSSTGGYGNEKLFFGSGTQLSVL.

The J gene is TRBJ1-2, the V gene TRBV9, with 8 bases lining up with TRBD1. This CDR3 contains 16 residues. CDR1 SGDLS and CDR2 YYNGEE come from the germline V gene. Germline trimming cut 3 bases from V and 4 bases from J; bases unmatched to any gene: 11. DNA for the CDR3: TGTGCCAGCAGCGACTCTCCGGGACAGGCTATCTATGGCTACACCTTC. Protein product: CASSDSPGQAIYGYTF.

This sequence joins TRBV15 and TRBJ2-2, with D perhaps matching TRBD1 (5 bases). The CDR3 has 14 residues. V was clipped by 3 bases and J by 2 bases, with 7 bases between them. Germline CDR1 reads LNHNV; CDR2 reads YYDKDF (reference sequence). CDR3 sequence: CATSRGRNTGELFF. In DNA, the CDR3 is TGTGCCACCAGCAGGGGGCGAAACACCGGGGAGCTGTTTTTT.

The chain uses TRBV7-8 and TRBJ2-2; TRBD1 agrees at 7 bases. Germline V gives CDR1 SGHVS, CDR2 FQNEAQ. J was trimmed by 0 bases and V by 3 bases; bases with no gene match: 4. CDR3 size: 16 residues. This CDR3 reads CASSLMGQPNTGELFF. Written as DNA, the CDR3 is TGTGCCAGCAGCTTGATGGGACAGCCGAACACCGGGGAGCTGTTTTTT.

The chain employs TRBV28 and TRBJ2-3, with 10 bases aligning to TRBD2. CDR3 size: 19 residues. J gave up 0 bases and V 2 bases, and 11 bases lay outside the gene matches. Per germline, CDR1 MDHEN and CDR2 SYDVKM. The CDR3 spells CASSLPELAGASSTDTQYF. CDR3 sequence (DNA): TGTGCCAGCAGTTTACCAGAGCTAGCGGGGGCCTCTAGCACAGATACGCAGTATTTT.

The V gene is TRBV27, the J gene TRBJ2-7; 8 positions agree with TRBD2. The germline V gene has CDR1 MNHEY and CDR2 SMNVEV (reference sequence). This CDR3 contains 16 residues. After removal of 2 bases from V and 1 base from J, the junction contained 7 bases not matched to a gene. The CDR3 sequence: CASSLMASGLSYEQYF. The CDR3 DNA reads TGTGCCAGCAGTTTAATGGCTAGCGGGTTGTCCTACGAGCAGTACTTC.

This clone came up a few times. CDR3 nucleotide sequence: TGTGCCAGCAGCGTAGACAGGAACACTGAAGCTTTCTTT. Amino acids: CASSVDRNTEAFF. J is TRBJ1-1 and V is TRBV9, with D uncertain. From germline, CDR1 is SGDLS and CDR2 YYNGEE. CDR3 length: 13 amino acids. With 0 bases removed from V and 1 base from J, the gap between germline ends came to 4 bases.

The chain is built from TRBV28 and TRBJ2-1, with TRBD1 matching over 7 bases. CDR3 size: 15 residues. The V segment lost 2 bases and the J segment 0 bases; nucleotides outside the gene matches: 1. Germline V lookup: CDR1 MDHEN, CDR2 SYDVKM. CDR3 nucleotides: TGTGCCAGCAGTTTAAGGGGGCGCTCCTACAATGAGCAGTTCTTC. Translation gives CASSLRGRSYNEQFF.

V gene TRBV27 combines with J gene TRBJ2-3; D call uncertain. The V gene's germline CDR1 is MNHEY and CDR2 SMNVEV (reference sequence). Trimming took off 5 bases at V and 6 bases at J, with 15 bases between the two ends. The CDR3 is made up of 14 amino acids. CDR3 residues: CASSPVISADTQYF. CDR3 DNA sequence: TGTGCCAGCAGTCCCGTCATTTCAGCGGATACGCAGTATTTT.

The CDR3 spells CAWSVGQANFGYGYTF. The CDR3 DNA sequence: TGTGCCTGGAGTGTAGGCCAGGCAAACTTTGGCTATGGCTACACCTTC. V is TRBV30 and J is TRBJ1-2; unclear D gene. The CDR3 is 16 residues long. Between the trimmed V and J ends, which lost 0 bases and 4 bases, there was a span of 18 bases. Per germline, CDR1 GTSNPN and CDR2 SVGIG (reference sequence).

In its sample, this clone was seen once. This chain joins TRBV7-9 and TRBJ1-2; D unclear. Between the trimmed V and J ends, which lost 5 bases and 4 bases, there was a span of 14 bases. This CDR3 is built from 14 residues. Looked up from germline, CDR1 is SEHNR and CDR2 is FQNEAQ (reference sequence). CDR3 nucleotide sequence: TGTGCCAGCAGCCGAGGAGAGGGCTTCTATGGCTACACCTTC. This sequence encodes CASSRGEGFYGYTF.

The V and J genes are TRBV4-1 and TRBJ1-2; possible D gene TRBD1, 6 bases. This CDR3 comprises 16 residues. CDR1 MGHRA and CDR2 YSYEKL come from the germline V gene. Trimming removed 0 bases from V and 2 bases from J, with 13 bases in between. The CDR3 is CASSQERTGLNYGYTF. The CDR3 region has the DNA TGCGCCAGCAGCCAAGAGCGAACAGGGTTGAACTATGGCTACACCTTC.

V is TRBV6-2 or TRBV6-3 and J is TRBJ2-5, with 8 positions matching TRBD2. Germline CDR1 is MNHEY and CDR2 is SVGEGT. The CDR3 has 15 residues. Trimming removed 5 bases from V and 3 bases from J; junction bases left unmatched: 8. This CDR3 reads CASSTFSGEKETQYF. The CDR3, as DNA: TGTGCCAGCAGTACCTTTAGCGGGGAAAAAGAGACCCAGTACTTC.

The genes are TRBV5-4 and TRBJ2-7; 9 nucleotides line up with TRBD1. Germline trimming cut 5 bases from V and 0 bases from J; bases unmatched to any gene: 6. The CDR3 sequence is 15 residues long. Germline V gene sequence: CDR1 SGHNT, CDR2 YYREEE (reference sequence). The CDR3 coding sequence is TGTGCCAGCAGATTCGGACAGGGGAACTCCTACGAGCAGTACTTC. Translating gives CASRFGQGNSYEQYF.

This clone showed up just once. This sequence joins TRBV10-3 and TRBJ1-6; the D gene is possibly TRBD1 (6 bases). V lost 0 bases to trimming and J lost 2 bases, with 14 bases between them. The CDR3 is made up of 18 amino acids. Germline CDR1 and CDR2: ENHRY and SYGVKD. Here the CDR3 reads CAISESLRGGTYNSPLHF. The CDR3 DNA is TGTGCCATCAGTGAGTCTTTGAGGGGGGGCACCTATAATTCACCCCTCCACTTT.

This clone was picked up a small number of times. CDR3: CASSQWGTGVSSPLHF. The CDR3 region has the DNA TGTGCCAGCAGCCAATGGGGGACAGGGGTGAGTTCACCCCTCCACTTT. The V and J genes are TRBV4-2 and TRBJ1-6; 10 positions match TRBD1. The CDR3 has 16 residues. CDR1 LGHNA and CDR2 YNFKEQ come from the germline V gene. V trimming: 2 bases; J trimming: 9 bases; junction bases outside the gene matches: 7.

This sequence joins TRBV6-5 and TRBJ2-7, with TRBD1 matching over 7 bases. The ends lost 2 bases at V and 12 bases at J; junction bases unmatched: 4. This CDR3 is 11 amino acids long. CDR1 is MNHEY and CDR2 is SVGAGI in the germline V gene. CDR3 amino acids: CASSYGTDSYF. Here the CDR3 DNA reads TGTGCCAGCAGTTACGGGACAGATTCGTACTTC.

J is TRBJ2-2 and V is TRBV28, with D perhaps matching TRBD2 (6 bases). Trimming took off 3 bases at V and 4 bases at J, with 9 bases between the two ends. The CDR3 length is 14 residues. Germline lookup yields CDR1 MDHEN and CDR2 SYDVKM. The CDR3 nucleotides are TGTGCCAGCAGTTTCGGGGGTGGCACCGGGGAGCTGTTTTTT. It encodes CASSFGGGTGELFF.

V is TRBV3-1 (or the pseudogene TRBV3-2) and J is TRBJ1-3, with D unresolved. Germline V lookup: CDR1 LGHDT, CDR2 YNNKEL (reference sequence). Trimming took off 1 base at V and 5 bases at J, with 9 bases between the two ends. The CDR3 extends over 14 amino acids. The DNA of the CDR3 is TGTGCCAGCAGCCAAGGGCCAGGTAGAAACACCATATATTTT. Translating it yields CASSQGPGRNTIYF.

The rearrangement uses TRBV5-8 and TRBJ1-2; no clear D. The length of the CDR3 is 11 residues. Trimming removed 2 bases at V and 8 bases at J, with 7 bases between. Germline V gene lookup returns CDR1 SGHTS and CDR2 YDEGEE. This CDR3 reads CASSFEGGYTF. The CDR3 bases are TGTGCCAGCAGCTTCGAGGGAGGCTACACCTTC.

The V gene is TRBV30, the J gene TRBJ2-7; possibly TRBD2 for D (5 bases). The germline V and J ends were trimmed by 3 bases and 3 bases, with 9 bases remaining between them. Looked up from germline, CDR1 is GTSNPN and CDR2 is SVGIG (reference sequence). This CDR3 is 12 amino acids long. The CDR3 here is CAWRRTSYEQYF. The CDR3 nucleotides read TGTGCCTGGAGGAGAACTAGCTACGAGCAGTACTTC.

The chain carries TRBV27 and TRBJ2-5; D perhaps matches TRBD1 (6 bases). The CDR3 has 15 amino acids. Trimming pared 2 bases from V and 5 bases from J, leaving 15 bases between. Germline loops: CDR1 MNHEY, CDR2 SMNVEV (reference sequence). The CDR3 loop is CASSLRGQTPETQYF. DNA of the CDR3: TGTGCCAGCAGTTTAAGAGGACAGACCCCGGAGACCCAGTACTTC.

Only one count was recorded for this clone. The chain couples TRBV4-1 to TRBJ2-3; TRBD1 agrees at 8 bases. The CDR3 length is 16 residues. Looked up from germline, CDR1 is MGHRA and CDR2 is YSYEKL. V gave up 4 bases and J gave up 2 bases; unmatched junction bases: 8. The chain's CDR3 is CASSPRTGKYTDTQYF. The CDR3 DNA reads as TGCGCCAGCAGCCCCCGGACAGGGAAGTACACAGATACGCAGTATTTT.

The V call is TRBV7-9, the J call TRBJ2-2; weak D call: TRBD1 (7 bases). CDR3 size: 16 residues. Deletions cut 7 bases from V and 6 bases from J, with 21 bases between. Germline V CDR1 and CDR2: SEHNR, FQNEAQ (reference sequence). The CDR3 DNA reads TGTGCCAGCACAGACAGGGTGCAGGGAGGCCCCGGGGAGCTGTTTTTT. This gives the protein CASTDRVQGGPGELFF.